A selection of T cell receptor beta chains follows, all from one sample in a study of siplizumab effects on memory and regulatory T cells. Assay used: immunoSEQ multiplex PCR; TCRdb lists only in-frame clones, some missing. The data contain tens of thousands of clones, around 97% of them singletons. The specimen was naive CD8+ T cells sorted from blood. The source of these receptors is a human donor in good health. Each CDR3 is given with its conserved first and last residue. A D gene is named only where the DNA matches it firmly. Size values are once, few and many counts, or a class for expanded clones, and some rows have none.

d_gene | abundance | j_gene | v_gene | CDR3nt | CDR3aa
. | . | TRBJ1-2 | TRBV7-9 | TGTGCCAGCAGCTTTGCAGGAGCTAACTATGGCTACACCTTC | CASSFAGANYGYTF
. | . | TRBJ1-1 | TRBV27 | TGTGCCAGCAGACTCGGACAGACGGAGACTGAAGCTTTCTTT | CASRLGQTETEAFF
. | . | TRBJ2-2 | TRBV5-4 | TGTGCCAGCAGCTTGGCTCAGGGACTCACCGGGGAGCTGTTTTTT | CASSLAQGLTGELFF
. | . | TRBJ2-1 | TRBV30 | TGTGCCTGGAGTGGTCAGTACAATGAGCAGTTCTTC | CAWSGQYNEQFF
TRBD1 | . | TRBJ2-1 | TRBV29-1 | TGCAGCGTTGGCCAGGGGACAGGGCGTTACAATGAGCAGTTCTTC | CSVGQGTGRYNEQFF
. | . | TRBJ2-7 | TRBV30 | TGTGCCTGGAGGGCCGGGAACGAGCAGTACTTC | CAWRAGNEQYF
TRBD1 | . | TRBJ2-7 | TRBV27 | TGTGCCAGCAGCTGGGACAGGAGCTCCTACGAGCAGTACTTC | CASSWDRSSYEQYF
. | . | TRBJ2-1 | TRBV14 | TGTGCCAGCAGCCAGTCCAATGAGCAGTTCTTC | CASSQSNEQFF
TRBD1 | . | TRBJ1-5 | TRBV5-1 | TGCGCCAGCAGCCGCAGGGGGGAACAGCCCCAGCATTTT | CASSRRGEQPQHF
. | . | TRBJ2-1 | TRBV7-9 | TGTGCCAGCAGCCGGACAGACTCCTACAATGAGCAGTTCTTC | CASSRTDSYNEQFF
. | . | TRBJ2-3 | TRBV15 | TGTGCCACCAGCAGGGGGGCGACTAGCACAGATACGCAGTATTTT | CATSRGATSTDTQYF
TRBD2 | . | TRBJ2-1 | TRBV27 | TGTGCCAGCAGTTTTAGCGGGAGCTCCTACAATGAGCAGTTCTTC | CASSFSGSSYNEQFF
. | . | TRBJ2-7 | TRBV27 | TGTGCCAGCAGTCCGGATGGGGGATCCTCCTACGAGCAGTACTTC | CASSPDGGSSYEQYF
TRBD2 | . | TRBJ2-1 | TRBV7-9 | TGTGCCAGTGGGGAGCGGGAGGGTCGGCGGTTCTTC | CASGEREGRRFF
. | . | TRBJ1-1 | TRBV10-2 | TGCGCCAGCACAGTGAACACTGAAGCTTTCTTT | CASTVNTEAFF
. | . | TRBJ2-3 | TRBV28 | TGTGCCAGCAAGGGGCGGGCCGAAAGCACAGATACGCAGTATTTT | CASKGRAESTDTQYF
. | once | TRBJ2-7 | TRBV20-1 | TGCAGTGCTAGAGCTGGCTACGAGCAGTACTTC | CSARAGYEQYF
. | . | TRBJ2-1 | TRBV7-9 | TGTGCCAGCAGCCAACTGACACTGGGGCATGAGCAGTTCTTC | CASSQLTLGHEQFF
. | . | TRBJ2-7 | TRBV4-1 | TGCGCCAGCAGCCAAGCGGGAGCGAAGGAGCAGTACTTC | CASSQAGAKEQYF
. | once | TRBJ2-7 | TRBV5-8 | TGTGCCAGCGGCTACGAGCAGTACTTC | CASGYEQYF
. | . | TRBJ1-2 | TRBV21-1 | TGTGCCAGCAGCAGCCACGAAAGAGTTTTCAGGGGGTATGGCTACACCTTC | CASSSHERVFRGYGYTF
TRBD2 | . | TRBJ2-5 | TRBV30 | TGTGCCTGGAGTCTAGCGGGACCCCAAGAGACCCAGTACTTC | CAWSLAGPQETQYF
. | once | TRBJ2-1 | TRBV29-1 | TGCAGCGTTGACCGCCGGCCCTACAATGAGCAGTTCTTC | CSVDRRPYNEQFF
. | . | TRBJ1-5 | TRBV28 | TGTGCCAGCAGTGCGGGACCCGTGGGTCAGCCCCAGCATTTT | CASSAGPVGQPQHF
. | . | TRBJ1-2 | TRBV28 | TGTGCCAGCAGTTTCAGGAACACACGGCTGGATGGCTACACCTTC | CASSFRNTRLDGYTF
. | . | TRBJ2-2 | TRBV4-2 | TGTGCCAGCAGCCAAGGCGGGACGGGCGGGGAGCTGTTTTTT | CASSQGGTGGELFF
TRBD2 | . | TRBJ2-1 | TRBV7-9 | TGTGCCAGCAGGCCCGGGACTAGCGGAGGAGCCTACAATGAGCAGTTCTTC | CASRPGTSGGAYNEQFF
TRBD2 | few | TRBJ2-7 | TRBV4-3 | TGCGCCAGCAGCTACGCTAGCGGGAGCTCCTACGAGCAGTACTTC | CASSYASGSSYEQYF